The present T cell receptor beta chain was sequenced within a study of blood T cells in healthy people across ages. Study context: Capture via template switching afforded approximately one barcoded beta molecule per two T cells. Whole-study findings and limits: With unsorted PBMCs, a conclusive comparison of naive versus antigen-experienced cells was not possible.

With a J-beta primer mix and a sample-barcoded 5' primer, a second PCR ran about 6 to 11 cycles. MiXCR, applied by TCRdb to the 5' RACE reads, yields one record per CDR3 protein. The data show about 970,000 distinct CDR3 sequences, roughly 47% seen once. Turning to this clonotype: Its antigen is undetermined.

Each donor supplied roughly 9 milliliters of peripheral blood. The sequencing input was blood. This receptor was taken from a woman aged 60 to 75 in good health.

CDR3 DNA: TGCGCCAGCAGCTTTGGACAGGGCCTTAATGAGCAGTTCTTC. Its protein is CASSFGQGLNEQFF. The rearrangement links TRBV5-1 to TRBJ2-7; 8 bases fit TRBD1. Near its end, the DNA agrees better with TRBJ2-1, so the J call may be wrong. The CDR3 consists of 14 residues. The germline V gene encodes CDR1 SGHRS and CDR2 YFSETQ.